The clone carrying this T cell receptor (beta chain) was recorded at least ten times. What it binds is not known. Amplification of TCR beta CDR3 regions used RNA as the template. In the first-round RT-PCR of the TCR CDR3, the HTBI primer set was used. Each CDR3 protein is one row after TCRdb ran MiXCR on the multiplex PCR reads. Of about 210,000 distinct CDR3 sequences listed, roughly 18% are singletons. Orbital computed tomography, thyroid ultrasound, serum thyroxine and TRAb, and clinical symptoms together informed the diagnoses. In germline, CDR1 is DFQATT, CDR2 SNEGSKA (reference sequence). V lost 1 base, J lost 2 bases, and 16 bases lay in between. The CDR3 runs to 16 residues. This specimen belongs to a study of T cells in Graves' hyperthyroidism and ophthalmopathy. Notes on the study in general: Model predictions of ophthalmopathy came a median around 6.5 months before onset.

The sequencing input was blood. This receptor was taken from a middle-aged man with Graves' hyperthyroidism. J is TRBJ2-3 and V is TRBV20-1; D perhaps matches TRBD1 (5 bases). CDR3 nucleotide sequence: TGCAGTGCTAGAGGACCACGGGCAGGGAACACAGATACGCAGTATTTT. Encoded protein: CSARGPRAGNTDTQYF.